This T cell receptor (beta chain) was captured by sequencing in a study of cytomegalovirus exposure and HLA in healthy donors (TCRdb year 2017). Turning to the overall study: An earlier analysis of several hundred of the donors reported under 300 Gb of sequence data and approximately 120 million unique TCR beta sequences obtained from about 200 million T cells. About 310 gigabases of sequencing data and 70 million to 85 million unique TCR sequences were included in an early release covering 550 to 650 HLA-typed donors. Besides the first cohort of under 700 subjects, a separate validation cohort made up of about 120 different subjects was used. In a later genetic analysis, genome-wide SNP genotypes for 398 of the 666 donors were used, and that subset was treated as a discovery cohort. The number of donors typed differed by locus, with about 629-640 for A, B, C, DRB1 and DQB1, around 520 for DQA1, under 610 for DPA1, and 400 to 490 for DPB1. The study used immunosequencing to profile the T cell repertoires of approximately 630 subjects and linked those repertoires to cytomegalovirus serostatus. Among the approximately 400 genotyped donors, around 81% belonged to the genetic ancestry cluster associated with self-reported Caucasian donors. Because of strong linkage in the cohort, roughly five DR-DQ haplotypes were treated as single units for association and clustering. In an earlier analysis of a few hundred of the donors, high-throughput TCR beta sequencing was used to judge whether each TCR beta V gene segment behaved as functional or pseudogenic. The study aimed to test whether signatures of past pathogen exposure could be identified by cataloging public T cell receptors. To study patterns of TCR occurrence, a later analysis re-analyzed previously published TCR beta repertoires from just over 650 donors and added high-resolution HLA genotyping. All discovery cohort repertoires had been generated using a single sequencing platform. Alongside the repertoire data, information on donor age, sex, ethnicity and CMV serostatus was compiled. HLA typing included class I and class II loci at four-digit resolution. Among almost 400 genotyped donors of the cohort, an average of 235,054 unique TCR beta nucleotide sequences were sequenced per donor, roughly 18% of them non-productive. To predict cytomegalovirus infection status, the study combined high-throughput TCR immunosequencing, statistical association of individual TCRs with disease status, and machine learning. Rather than using new phenotypic data, the later analysis identified candidate immune exposures from TCR beta sequences and from how often those sequences occurred across donors. The paper as a whole reports these results and caveats: A later analysis associated around 16,000 TCR beta sequences with specific HLA alleles at a false discovery rate of 0.05. A further reported finding was that TCR beta sequences accurately predicted the HLA-A and HLA-B alleles for most subjects in the first cohort. In a later analysis, most CMV-associated TCR beta chains were found to appear HLA-restricted, with HLA associations seemingly driven largely by CMV exposure. In vitro tests confirmed that a few of the cytomegalovirus-associated TCR beta chains recognize cytomegalovirus antigens. The sequencing pipeline was judged likely to have produced a cluster of highly shared sequence variants as a technical artifact. In a later analysis, TCR association rates were found to vary across HLA loci, with the most associated TCRs seen for DRB1 alleles and the fewest for HLA-C alleles. Linkage disequilibrium might explain the correlated functional status among segregating V segments, but an unknown experimental factor could not be excluded. The earlier analysis of approximately 590 of the donors excluded approximately 15 rarely observed V segments, including chromosome 9 orphons, because counts were too low. The 87-base-pair reads could not distinguish some IMGT-functional V segments, including TRBV6-2 and TRBV6-3, so those segments were excluded. In a later genetic analysis, a missense DCLRE1C variant was associated with V-gene and J-gene trimming of TCR beta chains, and the association was replicated in an independent cohort. It was suggested by the authors that the approach could potentially be generalized to other disease states and immunological phenotypes. A later analysis found that HLA-associated TCR beta chains were more clonally expanded and had lower generation probabilities than equally common non-associated chains. In a later genetic analysis, fewer N-insertions in productive TCRs were reported among donors in an Asian-associated ancestry cluster than the roughly 670-donor mean. The cohort was sequenced for TCR beta chains only, and without alpha or paired-chain data the features that could be detected were limited. The classifier was reported to diagnose cytomegalovirus status with high specificity and sensitivity in both the original cohort and the validation cohort. In an earlier analysis of about 600 of the donors, most TCR beta V segments appeared in productive rearrangements about 87% or about 30% of the time, broadly matching IMGT annotations. Most TCR sequences were observed very rarely across donors, whereas some public TCRs were present in many individuals. Because some donors lacked HLA typing at each locus, the association tests relied only on the typed subset. CMV serostatus was the only immune exposure information available for the cohort. Presence/absence analyses assumed roughly uniform sequencing depth across donors, an assumption that may not hold. According to a later analysis, parvovirus B19, influenza, CMV and Epstein-Barr virus appeared linked to several top co-occurrence clusters. The study gave a list of 150 to 200 TCR beta chains associated with cytomegalovirus. Assigning TCR associations to individual alleles was difficult when HLA alleles, especially DR and DQ, strongly co-occurred.

The cohort was made up of roughly 670 healthy bone marrow donors. At the time of sampling, every cohort member was nominally healthy, though immune exposures that went unrecorded were likely present. The donor tested CMV seronegative, placing the donor among the 350 or so seronegative members of the cohort. A peripheral blood sample was collected from each donor, and TCR beta sequencing was performed on peripheral blood mononuclear cells. The Qiagen DNeasy Blood Extraction Kit was used to extract genomic DNA from the blood cell samples. About this clone: Its recognized antigen is unknown. Base qualities are missing; no much larger clone stands one base away.

Receptor libraries were prepared by the immunoSEQ multiplex PCR assay. For the multiplex PCR, a mixture combining 60 forward primers for TCR Vbeta segments and 13 reverse primers for TCR Jbeta segments was used. A multiplex PCR assay on genomic DNA amplified the CDR3 region of rearranged TCR beta genes. The Illumina HiSeq System was used to sequence the amplified TCR beta libraries as 87-base-pair reads. The published analysis was carried out like this. A later analysis tallied roughly 80 million unique TCR beta chains across the approximately 670 repertoires, and about 10 million of those chains were shared by two or more donors. Raw reads were error-corrected and collapsed into unique sequences with a nearest-neighbor algorithm that merged closely related sequences to remove PCR and sequencing errors. Alignment of CDR3 sequences to IMGT reference sequences was used to assign V, D and J gene segments. Each retained sequence needed at least a six-nucleotide match to both a V gene segment and a J gene segment. A rearrangement counted as productive if the CDR3 had no stop codons and remained in frame with V and J, and every other rearrangement counted as non-productive. Following IMGT convention, CDR3 was defined as the stretch from the second conserved V-encoded cysteine to the conserved J-encoded phenylalanine. The earlier analysis of 450 to 750 of the donors excluded any sequence lacking an unambiguous match to a single V gene segment. An earlier analysis of fewer than 650 of the donors classified V segments as functional when productive rearrangements were above 56.7% and as segregating when the standard deviation between donors was above 5%. A statistical classification framework was built to diagnose cytomegalovirus status from the catalog of TCR beta chain sequences. V and J gene assignment, in a later analysis, came from comparing TCR nucleotide sequences with IMGT/GENE-DB human TR gene sequences. The TCRdist pipeline was used in a later analysis to assign CDR3 sequences and most-parsimonious VDJ recombination scenarios. In a later analysis, each TCR beta chain was defined by its CDR3 amino acid sequence together with its V-gene family, and reads without a unique V-gene family were excluded. A later analysis removed over 500 highly shared, low-generation-probability nucleotide sequences to deal with suspected cross-contamination and a sequencing artifact. For each public chain, a later analysis derived a clonal expansion index from normalized ranks of inferred template counts within each repertoire. A later analysis computed generation probabilities with a VDJ recombination model fitted to out-of-frame rearrangements, and checked the results against IGoR. Hypergeometric tests were used in a later analysis to score TCR-TCR, TCR-HLA and TCR-CMV co-occurrence, with a repertoire-size bias correction applied to the TCR pairs. A later analysis estimated false discovery rates by permuting HLA or CMV assignments 20 times. A later analysis grouped co-occurring TCRs with DBSCAN, adding TCRdist sequence similarity when clustering within HLA-allele-positive subsets. For co-occurrence clustering, repertoires with fewer than 30,000 or more than 120,000 public chains were excluded, along with about five repertoires with anomalous nucleotide sharing. TCRdb's version of the immuneACCESS table is confined to in-frame rearrangements and falls short of the full clone set. An unresolved V gene accounts for under half of the shortfall where checked; the remainder is of unknown origin. Clone size and V and J calls were adopted from that table, with D and trimming inferred from the DNA. The sample contains roughly 280,000 clones, around 66% of them found a single time. Roughly 2.4% of the sample rests with the top ten.

From the cysteine up to the phenylalanine, the CDR3 has a length of 14 residues. Here the CDR3 DNA is all that survives: 42 bases in frame from base 1. V is pared back by 4 bases and J by 8 bases, with 16 bases lying between the germline termini. From a lookup of the germline V gene, CDR1 and CDR2 are SGDLS and YYNGEE. Sequences were obtained from PBMCs. The V and J genes are TRBV9 and TRBJ2-1; 5 matching bases give a weak D call of TRBD2. This receptor was identified in a female donor in good health and CMV-seronegative. The bases read TGTGCCAGCAGCTCCCGGTCCCTCGGGGATGAGCAGTTCTTC. This yields the protein CASSSRSLGDEQFF.